The clone carrying this T cell receptor beta chain appeared once. What it binds is unknown. The source of the sample is a study of blood T cells in healthy people across ages. The CDR3 runs to 15 residues. Germline V CDR1 and CDR2: SGHRS, YFSETQ. Trimming cost V 4 bases and J 4 bases, with 17 bases left between them. Alongside a J-beta primer mix, a sample-barcoded 5' primer served in a second PCR lasting roughly 7 to 12 cycles. Unique molecular identifiers of 12 random nucleotides labeled each cDNA. One entry per CDR3 protein results from TCRdb running MiXCR on the 5' RACE reads. The sample includes 650,000 to 1,000,000 distinct CDR3 sequences, under 40% of them seen just once. Findings and limits, study-wide: Researchers deemed the diversity estimates from one million T cells underestimates. Naive T cell percentage strongly correlated with TCR beta diversity.

The sequenced material came from blood. This rearrangement joins TRBV5-1 to TRBJ1-1; weak D call: TRBD1 (5 bases). This clonotype was sampled from a man between 18 and 29 years old in good health. The CDR3 protein is CASSSSRELGTEAFF. In DNA, the CDR3 is TGCGCCAGCAGCAGTTCCAGGGAGTTGGGCACTGAAGCTTTCTTT.